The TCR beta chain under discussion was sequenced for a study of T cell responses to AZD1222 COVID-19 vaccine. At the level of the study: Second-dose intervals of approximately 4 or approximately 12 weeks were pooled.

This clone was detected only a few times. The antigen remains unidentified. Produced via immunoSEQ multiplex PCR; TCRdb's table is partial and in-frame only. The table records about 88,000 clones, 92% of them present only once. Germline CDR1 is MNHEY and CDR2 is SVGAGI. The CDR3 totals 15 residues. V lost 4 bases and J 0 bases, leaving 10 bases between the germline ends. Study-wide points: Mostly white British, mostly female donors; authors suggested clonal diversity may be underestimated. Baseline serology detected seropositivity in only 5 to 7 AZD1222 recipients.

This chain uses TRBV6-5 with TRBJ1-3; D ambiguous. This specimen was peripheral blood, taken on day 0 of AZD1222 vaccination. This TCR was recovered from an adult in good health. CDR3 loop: CASSSSYTSGNTIYF. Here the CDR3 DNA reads TGTGCCAGCAGTTCCAGCTATACCTCTGGAAACACCATATATTTT.